The present T cell receptor beta chain was sequenced within a study of CD8+ T cells in alopecia areata. Stated treatment: oral pan-JAK inhibitor, 5-10 mg twice daily. This clone appeared a few times. V gave up 3 bases and J gave up 2 bases, with 13 bases separating them. Germline CDR1 SQVTM, CDR2 ANQGSEA. This CDR3 contains 15 residues. As the sequencing template, cDNA was produced by extracting RNA and reverse transcribing it. Generated by immunoSEQ multiplex PCR, the TCRdb table keeps only in-frame clones and is missing some. This sample has some 200,000 clones, with 40% to 45% found just once. The specimen was CD4+ T cells sorted from blood, collected at roughly week 36, from a patient treated with tofacitinib. The sequence derives from a human donor with alopecia areata. The genes are TRBV29-1 and TRBJ2-2; TRBD2 might be the D (7 bases). The CDR3 coding sequence is TGCAGCGTTGACACGGGGGGCGGAAACACCGGGGAGCTGTTTTTT. It is translated as CSVDTGGGNTGELFF.